The 7 T cell receptor beta chains listed next were all sequenced from one sample in a study of cytomegalovirus exposure and HLA in healthy donors (dated by TCRdb to about 2017). Library preparation used the immunoSEQ multiplex PCR assay. For the multiplex PCR, a mixture combining 60 forward primers for TCR Vbeta segments and 13 reverse primers for TCR Jbeta segments was used. As stored in TCRdb, this immuneACCESS dataset retains in-frame rearrangements with V and J assigned. A fraction of the clones does not appear; measured against another copy, unresolved V genes explain less than half of the discrepancy, and the remainder lacks a known reason. Across this sample there are 140,000 to 150,000 clones, with roughly 80% seen only once. Roughly 2.9% of the sample is taken by the ten largest. The source material was PBMCs. These receptors came from a female donor in good health and CMV-seronegative.

The rearrangement uses TRBV6-5 and TRBJ1-5; 7 bases are shared with TRBD1. Unmatched junction bases numbered 8, after V lost 0 bases and J lost 6 bases. CDR1 is MNHEY and CDR2 is SVGAGI in the germline V gene. CDR3 length: 16 amino acids. CDR3 residues: CASSYSILQGSQPQHF. The DNA for the CDR3 is TGTGCCAGCAGTTACTCGATATTACAGGGGAGTCAGCCCCAGCATTTT.

The CDR3, as DNA: TGTGCCAGCAGCGCAGGGACAATCTATGGCTACACCTTC. This codes for CASSAGTIYGYTF. The chain uses TRBV7-2 and TRBJ1-2, with a possible D match to TRBD1 (6 bases). The length of the CDR3 is 13 residues. Looked up from germline, CDR1 is SGHTA and CDR2 is FQGNSA. V dropped 5 bases and J dropped 4 bases, with 11 bases sitting between them.

The chain uses TRBV6-5 and TRBJ1-1; tentative D call: TRBD1 (5 bases). The germline V and J ends were trimmed by 0 bases and 6 bases, with 8 bases remaining between them. Germline lookup yields CDR1 MNHEY and CDR2 SVGAGI. There are 13 residues in the CDR3. The DNA for the CDR3 is TGTGCCAGCAGTTACTCATGGGGCGCTGAAGCTTTCTTT. Its protein is CASSYSWGAEAFF.

The chain joins TRBV5-1 to TRBJ1-2; 8 nucleotides line up with TRBD1. Losses at the gene ends were 4 bases for V and 4 bases for J; bases not matched to a gene: 9. The length of the CDR3 is 15 residues. CDR1 and CDR2 from the germline V gene are SGHRS and YFSETQ. The CDR3 loop reads CASSNGQGVGYGYTF. CDR3 bases: TGCGCCAGCAGCAACGGACAGGGCGTCGGCTATGGCTACACCTTC. The full variable domain, with the rest looked up from reference TRBV5-1 and TRBJ1-2, is KAGVTQTPRYLIKTRGQQVTLSCSPISGHRSVSWYQQTPGQGLQFLFEYFSETQRNKGNFPGRFSGRQFSNSRSEMNVSTLELGDSALYLCASSNGQGVGYGYTFGSGTRLTVV.

This clone was counted only a few times. The chain is built from TRBV30 and TRBJ2-7; possible D gene TRBD2, 6 bases. Germline V gene sequence: CDR1 GTSNPN, CDR2 SVGIG (reference sequence). The CDR3 consists of 14 residues. The V end lost 3 bases, the J end lost 0 bases, and 12 bases lay between the germline ends. CDR3: CAWREGLLSYEQYF. The CDR3 bases are TGTGCCTGGAGGGAGGGCCTCCTCTCCTACGAGCAGTACTTC.

Notes on this clone: The same CDR3 also results from other DNA sequences found in this sample. The chain employs TRBV5-1 and TRBJ2-3; 8 nucleotides align to TRBD2. V lost 4 bases, J lost 4 bases, and 8 bases stayed unmatched. CDR1 and CDR2 (germline): SGHRS, YFSETQ. The CDR3 runs to 15 residues. The CDR3 coding sequence is TGCGCCAGCAGCCTGAGGAGCGGGGGCGCAGATACGCAGTATTTT. Translating it yields CASSLRSGGADTQYF.

V gene TRBV30 combines with J gene TRBJ2-3, with 8 positions matching TRBD2. With 0 bases clipped from V and 3 bases from J, the junction kept 5 bases outside the gene matches. The CDR3 extends over 15 amino acids. CDR1 and CDR2 (germline): GTSNPN, SVGIG (reference sequence). The CDR3 sequence is CAWSVASGLTDTQYF. In DNA, the CDR3 is TGTGCCTGGAGTGTAGCTAGCGGGTTGACAGATACGCAGTATTTT.